These T cell receptor beta chains were read from a single sample in a study of PD-L1 blockade in urothelial cancer. This table comes from immunoSEQ multiplex PCR, and its TCRdb copy is limited to in-frame clones, with some not included. The sample holds tens of thousands of clones, roughly 80% seen once. Source: PBMCs, taken around atezolizumab (anti-PD-L1) treatment. The source of these receptors is a man aged 65 to 79 with urothelial cancer. Both conserved end residues are part of each CDR3.

J | V | CDR3
TRBJ2-7 | TRBV6-1 | CASSWTGENEQYF
TRBJ2-2 | TRBV7-2 | CASREHESGAGELFF
TRBJ1-6 | TRBV18 | CASSPRDSGSPLHF
TRBJ2-3 | TRBV5-6 | CASSLMEAGTDTQYF
TRBJ1-1 | TRBV7-2 | CASSFQGGGTEAFF
TRBJ1-1 | TRBV2 | CASDDLGTWAFF
TRBJ2-3 | TRBV5-1 | CASSLADMTTDTQYF
TRBJ2-7 | TRBV4-3 | CASSPEGGAGVEQYF
TRBJ2-7 | TRBV6-5 | CASRLNRLTYEQYF
TRBJ2-7 | TRBV11-2 | CASTPGQTYEQYF
TRBJ2-3 | TRBV29-1 | CSVAVAGGADTQYF
TRBJ2-7 | TRBV4-2 | CASSDSQGGVYEQYF
TRBJ2-3 | TRBV2 | CASSGGGADTQYF
TRBJ1-2 | TRBV6-1 | CASSDAMANYGYTF
TRBJ1-1 | TRBV5-4 | CASARSLNTEAFF
TRBJ1-4 | TRBV18 | CASSPMRRKTTNEKLFF
TRBJ2-7 | TRBV4-1 | CASSQEVLAREQYF
TRBJ2-5 | TRBV11-2 | CASNPGQGSETQYF
TRBJ2-2 | TRBV2 | CASSLHPSNTGELFF
TRBJ1-2 | TRBV11-2 | CASSLGGRQGYTF
TRBJ2-2 | TRBV7-2 | CASSLAGGPGDTGELFF
TRBJ2-7 | TRBV6-1 | CASSEVTWGLYEQYF
TRBJ1-5 | TRBV6-6 | CASSSDRGQNQPQHF
TRBJ1-2 | TRBV18 | CASSPLAGDGYTF
TRBJ1-1 | TRBV5-1 | CASSARTGTQGTEAFF
TRBJ1-3 | TRBV5-1 | CASSLDGSGNTIYF
TRBJ1-1 | TRBV5-5 | CASSFRVTSHTEAFF
TRBJ2-4 | TRBV10-3 | CAISDGKGGASAKNIQYF
TRBJ2-7 | TRBV19 | CASSARGGRAYEQYF
TRBJ2-5 | TRBV4-1 | CASSQGGPWRGGGETQYF
TRBJ1-2 | TRBV6-5 | CASGQGPGGYTF
TRBJ2-2 | TRBV5-4 | CASSFGEVDTGELFF
TRBJ2-5 | TRBV2 | CASTGGGEETQYF
TRBJ2-3 | TRBV5-1 | CASSLEGTSGGEGTDTQYF
TRBJ2-3 | TRBV29-1 | CSASGGQGTDTQYF
TRBJ2-3 | TRBV7-2 | CASSSTSTDTQYF
TRBJ2-1 | TRBV5-4 | CASSLGGDSYNEQFF
TRBJ2-5 | TRBV6-5 | CASRGQQETQYF
TRBJ2-2 | TRBV5-4 | CASSLGTSEPGGELFF
TRBJ2-7 | TRBV6-7 | CASSYEGPEGSPYEQYF
TRBJ2-3 | TRBV18 | CASSGRDTQYF
TRBJ1-3 | TRBV19 | CASSRGGLPGNTIYF
TRBJ2-3 | TRBV27 | CASSLSSGAAQRPDTQYF
TRBJ2-7 | TRBV11-2 | CASSFPGTGREQYF
TRBJ2-7 | TRBV6-1 | CASSLHGAYEQYF
TRBJ2-3 | TRBV30 | CAWNRGTSTDTQYF
TRBJ1-1 | TRBV11-3 | CASSRSTEGDTEAFF
TRBJ2-7 | TRBV6-4 | CASSDADRGVHPGEQYF